These 7 T cell receptor beta chains share one sample of origin, sequenced in a study of blood T cell repertoires in COVID-19. Data came from immunoSEQ multiplex PCR; TCRdb stores just in-frame clones and leaves some out. The data hold approximately 150,000 clones, with about 79% observed a single time. The source material was peripheral blood. These TCRs come from a woman between 50 and 59 years old in a cohort sampled during active or convalescent COVID-19.

The CDR3 here is CASSQNLAGSANTGELFF. Written as DNA, the CDR3 is TGCGCCAGCAGCCAAAACCTAGCGGGGTCCGCGAACACCGGGGAGCTGTTTTTT. The chain joins TRBV5-1 to TRBJ2-2; TRBD2 matches 9 bases. After removal of 4 bases from V and 0 bases from J, the junction contained 10 bases not matched to a gene. There are 18 residues in the CDR3. Germline V gene lookup returns CDR1 SGHRS and CDR2 YFSETQ.

The genes are TRBV27 and TRBJ1-2; TRBD1 might be the D (6 bases). This CDR3 spans 13 amino acids. Germline lookup yields CDR1 MNHEY and CDR2 SMNVEV (reference sequence). V lost 3 bases and J 4 bases, leaving 9 bases between the germline ends. The CDR3 region has the DNA TGTGCCAGCAGTTTTGGGACAACCTATGGCTACACCTTC. Translating gives CASSFGTTYGYTF.

This clone appeared a single time. The chain couples TRBV19 to TRBJ1-6; no definite D call. Germline CDR1 reads LNHDA; CDR2 reads SQIVND (reference sequence). V lost 5 bases, J lost 7 bases, and 9 bases lay in between. The CDR3 totals 13 residues. The CDR3 sequence is CASSPSSNSPLHF. The CDR3 DNA reads TGTGCCAGTAGTCCCTCCTCGAATTCACCCCTCCACTTT.

In nucleotides, the CDR3 is TGTGCCAGCAGCTCCGGATTACAGGGGGCTGGAGATACGCAGTATTTT. Its translation is CASSSGLQGAGDTQYF. The rearrangement links TRBV7-8 to TRBJ2-3; 9 nucleotides line up with TRBD1. The CDR3 loop spans 16 amino acids. Trimming took 4 bases from V and 5 from J; bases not matched to a gene: 10. The germline gives CDR1 SGHVS, CDR2 FQNEAQ.

The CDR3 DNA reads TGCGCCAGCAGCCAAGACCCTACCGGGACAGGGGAGAACACTGAAGCTTTCTTT. It codes for CASSQDPTGTGENTEAFF. The gene calls are TRBV4-3 and TRBJ1-1, with 10 bases matching TRBD1. The CDR3 extends over 18 amino acids. CDR1 and CDR2 (germline): LGHNA, YSLEER. Losses at the gene ends were 0 bases for V and 1 base for J; bases not matched to a gene: 8.

V and J are TRBV7-8 and TRBJ2-7; no firm D call. V was clipped by 1 base and J by 2 bases, with 27 bases between them. From germline, CDR1 is SGHVS and CDR2 FQNEAQ. CDR3 length equals 20 residues. The CDR3 DNA reads TGTGCCAGCAGCTTAGTCCCTCTAAACACGGGTACGAGTTTTCCCTACGAGCAGTACTTC. This codes for CASSLVPLNTGTSFPYEQYF.

V gene TRBV12-3 or TRBV12-4 combines with J gene TRBJ1-3; no reliable D call. The CDR3 has 12 amino acids. With 3 bases removed from V and 6 bases from J, the gap between germline ends came to 6 bases. The CDR3 DNA sequence: TGTGCCAGCAGTTTGGGAGAAAACACCATATATTTT. It is translated as CASSLGENTIYF.